A selection of T cell receptor beta chains follows, all from one sample in a study of blood T cell repertoires in COVID-19. Clones were sequenced by immunoSEQ multiplex PCR, and TCRdb holds only the in-frame ones, with some missing. The sample has over 85,000 clones, about four fifths seen once. Sequences were obtained from peripheral blood. The receptors come from a woman between 55 and 75 years old with acute or convalescent COVID-19. CDR3s include the opening cysteine and the closing phenylalanine or tryptophan. The D gene is left open where the match is weak. Size tells how often a clone was seen (once, few, many) or the class of an expanded clone, and some rows leave it out.

clone_size,j_call,v_call,d_call,cdr3_nt,cdr3_aa
NA,TRBJ2-5,TRBV9,NA,TGTGCCAGCAGCGAGCACCCCGAACTTCAAGAGACCCAGTACTTC,CASSEHPELQETQYF
many,TRBJ2-3,TRBV7-2,TRBD2,TGTGCCAGCAGCTATAGCGGGGGACTCGGCGATACGCAGTATTTT,CASSYSGGLGDTQYF
NA,TRBJ1-5,TRBV18,NA,TGTGCCAGCTCAGTGGGGGGTAGCAATCAGCCCCAGCATTTT,CASSVGGSNQPQHF
NA,TRBJ1-5,TRBV7-9,NA,TGTGCCAGCAGCACGGGAGGTGGATTGGACAATCAGCCCCAGCATTTT,CASSTGGGLDNQPQHF
NA,TRBJ2-1,TRBV4-2,TRBD2,TGTGCCAGCAGCCAACCGGGACTAGCGTCCAATGAGCAGTTCTTC,CASSQPGLASNEQFF
NA,TRBJ1-5,TRBV5-6,NA,TGTGCCAGCAGCTTGGTATCGGGGCAGCCCCAGCATTTT,CASSLVSGQPQHF
NA,TRBJ1-1,TRBV12-3/TRBV12-4,NA,TGTGCCAGCAGTCAGGGAACTGAAGCTTTCTTT,CASSQGTEAFF
few,TRBJ2-3,TRBV3-1/TRBV3-2,TRBD2,TGTGCCAGCAGCCAAGTACTAGCGGGGGGTTCTAGCACAGATACGCAGTATTTT,CASSQVLAGGSSTDTQYF
NA,TRBJ1-1,TRBV30,NA,TGTGCCTGGAGTGTCGGGAGAGGGAACACTGAAGCTTTCTTT,CAWSVGRGNTEAFF
NA,TRBJ2-5,TRBV4-3,NA,TGCGCCAGCAGCCAAGGGCCGCCCGCCTCGGGGGAGACCCAGTACTTC,CASSQGPPASGETQYF
NA,TRBJ1-4,TRBV9,TRBD1,TGTGCCAGCAGCGTGAGCCCCGAGGAGGACAGGGGGGCTAATGAAAAACTGTTTTTT,CASSVSPEEDRGANEKLFF
NA,TRBJ1-4,TRBV7-9,TRBD1,TGTGCCAGCAGCTTTCCCGAGGGGGCGAACGAAAAACTGTTTTTT,CASSFPEGANEKLFF
NA,TRBJ1-1,TRBV30,TRBD1,TGTGCCTGGTCGGGACAGCCGAACACTGAAGCTTTCTTT,CAWSGQPNTEAFF
NA,TRBJ1-2,TRBV6-2/TRBV6-3,NA,TGTGCCAGCAGCTTGATGGAGGGACACTATGGCTACACCTTC,CASSLMEGHYGYTF
NA,TRBJ2-6,TRBV14,NA,TGTGCCAGCAGCCTCAATCGAGGCAGTTTTGTTTCTGGGGCCAACGTCCTGACTTTC,CASSLNRGSFVSGANVLTF
NA,TRBJ1-1,TRBV7-8,NA,TGTGCCAGCAGCACCTCCGGGGGGAGGATTGAAGCTTTCTTT,CASSTSGGRIEAFF
NA,TRBJ2-7,TRBV6-5,TRBD2,TGTGCCAGCAGTTCCCGGGGAGGGCGCGAGCAGTACTTC,CASSSRGGREQYF
NA,TRBJ1-6,TRBV19,NA,TGTGCCAGTAGTATAAACGGAGCTTATAATTCACCCCTCCACTTT,CASSINGAYNSPLHF
NA,TRBJ2-5,TRBV18,NA,TGTGCCAGCTCCCAACAAGAGACCCAGTACTTC,CASSQQETQYF
NA,TRBJ1-4,TRBV9,NA,TGTGCCAGCAGCGTAGGTTACAGGGCTGGTGAAAAACTGTTTTTT,CASSVGYRAGEKLFF
once,TRBJ1-3,TRBV4-3,NA,TGCGCCAGCAGCCAAGATATTATGGACAGTGGAAACACCATATATTTT,CASSQDIMDSGNTIYF
NA,TRBJ2-3,TRBV5-1,TRBD2,TGCGCCAGCAGCTTGGGTGGCGGGGGTGGCGATACGCAGTATTTT,CASSLGGGGGDTQYF
NA,TRBJ1-5,TRBV25-1,NA,TGTGCCAGCAGTGAGGGAGGGGGTCAGCCCCAGCATTTT,CASSEGGGQPQHF
few,TRBJ1-4,TRBV14,NA,TGTGCCAGCAGCCAAGATTGGCCCGGGGTTAATGAAAAACTGTTTTTT,CASSQDWPGVNEKLFF
NA,TRBJ2-5,TRBV7-6,TRBD1,TGTGCCAGCAGCTTAGAGATTGGACAGGCACAAGAGACCCAGTACTTC,CASSLEIGQAQETQYF
NA,TRBJ1-6,TRBV2,TRBD1,TGTGCCAGCAGAACCGGGACAGGGAATGGCTCACCCCTCCACTTT,CASRTGTGNGSPLHF
NA,TRBJ1-2,TRBV19,TRBD1,TGTGCCAGTAGTATAGGGCCCGGGACAGGGGAACGTGGCTACACCTTC,CASSIGPGTGERGYTF
few,TRBJ2-2,TRBV3-1/TRBV3-2,NA,TGTGCCAGCAGCCAAGATCAGGCCCCGCGCGCCGGGGAGCTGTTTTTT,CASSQDQAPRAGELFF
NA,TRBJ2-7,TRBV28,TRBD1,TGTGCCAGCAGTTTCACCGGGACAGGGTTTTACGAGCAGTACTTC,CASSFTGTGFYEQYF
NA,TRBJ2-1,TRBV9,TRBD2,TGTGCCAGCAGCGTAGAGGCTAGCGGGGGGTTCTACAATGAGCAGTTCTTC,CASSVEASGGFYNEQFF
NA,TRBJ2-2,TRBV9,NA,TGTGCCAGCAGCGTAGAGAGAGACACCGGGGAGCTGTTTTTT,CASSVERDTGELFF
few,TRBJ1-1,TRBV4-2,NA,TGTGCCAGCAGCCAGGCCGTAGGAGGGTGGGAGGATGAAGCTTTCTTT,CASSQAVGGWEDEAFF
once,TRBJ1-1,TRBV15,TRBD1,TGTGCCACCAGCAGAGATTCACAGGGGGTCGCTTTCTTT,CATSRDSQGVAFF
NA,TRBJ1-6,TRBV3-1/TRBV3-2,NA,TGTGCCAGCAGCCAAGCTAGAAAGGGGTCACCCCTCCACTTT,CASSQARKGSPLHF
once,TRBJ1-4,TRBV5-1,NA,TGCGCCAGCAGCGACCTACAGGGAAATGAAAAACTGTTTTTT,CASSDLQGNEKLFF
NA,TRBJ1-3,TRBV5-4,NA,TGTGCCAGCAGTCCAGGGTACGGATCTGGAAACACCATATATTTT,CASSPGYGSGNTIYF
NA,TRBJ2-3,TRBV7-2,TRBD2,TGTGCCAGCAGCTTAAAGTCCCTGGCTAGCGGGGGGGCGGCAGATACGCAGTATTTT,CASSLKSLASGGAADTQYF
few,TRBJ1-1,TRBV5-1,NA,TGCGCCAGCAGCTCCCAGGAGGCCCCGGTAGCTTTCTTT,CASSSQEAPVAFF
NA,TRBJ1-1,TRBV6-2/TRBV6-3,NA,TGTGCCAGCAGTTGGTTCGGGAACACTGAAGCTTTCTTT,CASSWFGNTEAFF
NA,TRBJ1-1,TRBV3-1/TRBV3-2,NA,TGTGCCAGCAGTCACCGGGGGGAAGCTTTCTTT,CASSHRGEAFF
NA,TRBJ2-7,TRBV15,TRBD1,TGTGCCACCAGCAGAGTGGGCCGACAGGGCTACGAGCAGTACTTC,CATSRVGRQGYEQYF
NA,TRBJ1-1,TRBV4-3,TRBD1,TGCGCCAGCAGCCTACAGGGGACCCGCACTGAAGCTTTCTTT,CASSLQGTRTEAFF